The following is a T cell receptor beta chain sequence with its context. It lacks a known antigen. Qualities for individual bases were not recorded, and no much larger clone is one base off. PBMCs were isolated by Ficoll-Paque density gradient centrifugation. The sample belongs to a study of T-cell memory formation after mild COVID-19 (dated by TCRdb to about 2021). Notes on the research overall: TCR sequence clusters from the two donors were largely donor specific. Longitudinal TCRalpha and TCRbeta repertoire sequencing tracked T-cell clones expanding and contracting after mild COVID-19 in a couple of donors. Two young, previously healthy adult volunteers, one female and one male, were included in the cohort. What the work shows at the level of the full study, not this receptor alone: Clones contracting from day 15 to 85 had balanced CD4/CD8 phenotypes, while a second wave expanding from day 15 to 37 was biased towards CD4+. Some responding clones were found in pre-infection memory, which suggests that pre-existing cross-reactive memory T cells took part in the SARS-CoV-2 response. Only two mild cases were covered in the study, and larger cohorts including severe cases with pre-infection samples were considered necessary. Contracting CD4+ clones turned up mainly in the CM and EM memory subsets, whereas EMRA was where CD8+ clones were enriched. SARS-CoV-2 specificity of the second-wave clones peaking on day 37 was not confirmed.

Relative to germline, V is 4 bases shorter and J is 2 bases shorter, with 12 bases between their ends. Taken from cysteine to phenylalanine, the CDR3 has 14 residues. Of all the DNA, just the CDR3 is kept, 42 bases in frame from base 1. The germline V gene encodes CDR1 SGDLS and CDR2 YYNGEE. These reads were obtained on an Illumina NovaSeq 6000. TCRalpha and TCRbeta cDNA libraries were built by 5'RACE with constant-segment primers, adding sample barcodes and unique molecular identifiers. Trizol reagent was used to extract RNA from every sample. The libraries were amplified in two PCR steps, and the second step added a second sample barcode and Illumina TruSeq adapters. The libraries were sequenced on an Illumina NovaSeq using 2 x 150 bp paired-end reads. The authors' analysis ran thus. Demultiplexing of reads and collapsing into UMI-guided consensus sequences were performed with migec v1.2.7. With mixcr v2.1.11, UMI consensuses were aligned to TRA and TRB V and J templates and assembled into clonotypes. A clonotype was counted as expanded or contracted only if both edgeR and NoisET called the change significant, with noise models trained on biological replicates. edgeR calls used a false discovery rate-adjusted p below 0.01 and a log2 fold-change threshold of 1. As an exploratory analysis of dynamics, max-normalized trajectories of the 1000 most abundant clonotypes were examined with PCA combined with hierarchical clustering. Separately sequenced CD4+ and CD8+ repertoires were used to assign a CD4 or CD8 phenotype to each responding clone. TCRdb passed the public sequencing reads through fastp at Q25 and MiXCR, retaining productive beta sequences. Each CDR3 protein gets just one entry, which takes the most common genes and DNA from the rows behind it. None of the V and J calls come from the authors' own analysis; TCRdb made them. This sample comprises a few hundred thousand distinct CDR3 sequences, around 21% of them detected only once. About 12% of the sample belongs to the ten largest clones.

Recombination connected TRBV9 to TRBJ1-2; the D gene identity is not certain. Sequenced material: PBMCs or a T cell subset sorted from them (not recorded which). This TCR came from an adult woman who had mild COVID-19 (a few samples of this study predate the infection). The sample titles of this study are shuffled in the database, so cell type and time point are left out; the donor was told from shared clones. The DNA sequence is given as TGTGCCAGCAGCCTCGGAGGTGGAAACTATGGCTACACCTTC. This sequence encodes CASSLGGGNYGYTF.